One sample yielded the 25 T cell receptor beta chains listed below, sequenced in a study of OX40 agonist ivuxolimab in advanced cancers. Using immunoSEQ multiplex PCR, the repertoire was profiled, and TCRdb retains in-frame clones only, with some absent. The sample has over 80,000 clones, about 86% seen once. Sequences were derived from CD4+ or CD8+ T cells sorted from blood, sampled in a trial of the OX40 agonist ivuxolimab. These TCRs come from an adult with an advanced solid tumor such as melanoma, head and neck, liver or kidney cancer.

CDR3 in amino acids: CASIRDAGAQLYEQYF. CDR3 nucleotide sequence: TGTGCCAGCATCCGAGACGCAGGGGCCCAACTATACGAGCAGTACTTC. The V call is TRBV2, the J call TRBJ2-7; D may be TRBD1 (6 bases). The CDR3 is 16 residues long. Between the trimmed V and J ends, which lost 7 bases and 4 bases, there was a span of 23 bases. CDR1 is SNHLY, CDR2 FYNNEI, per germline.

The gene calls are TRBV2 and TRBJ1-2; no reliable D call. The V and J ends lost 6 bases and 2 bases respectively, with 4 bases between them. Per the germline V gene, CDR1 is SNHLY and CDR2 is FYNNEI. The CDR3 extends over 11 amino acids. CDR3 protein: CASRGNYGYTF. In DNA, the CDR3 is TGTGCCAGCAGGGGGAACTATGGCTACACCTTC. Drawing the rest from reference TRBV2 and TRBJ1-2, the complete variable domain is EPEVTQTPSHQVTQMGQEVILRCVPISNHLYFYWYRQILGQKVEFLVSFYNNEISEKSEIFDDQFSVERPDGSNFTLKIRSTKLEDSAMYFCASRGNYGYTFGSGTRLTVV.

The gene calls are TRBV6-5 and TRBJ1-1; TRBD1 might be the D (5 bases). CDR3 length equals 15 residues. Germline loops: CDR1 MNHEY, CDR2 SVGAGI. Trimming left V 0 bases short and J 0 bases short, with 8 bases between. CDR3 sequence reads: CASSYSAGVNTEAFF. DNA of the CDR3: TGTGCCAGCAGTTACTCAGCGGGGGTGAACACTGAAGCTTTCTTT.

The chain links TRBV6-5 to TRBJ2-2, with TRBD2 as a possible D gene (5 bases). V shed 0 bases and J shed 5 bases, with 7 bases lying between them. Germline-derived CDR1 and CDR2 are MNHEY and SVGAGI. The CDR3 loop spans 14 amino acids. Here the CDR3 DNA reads TGTGCCAGCAGTTACTCCCGAGGGACCGGGGAGCTGTTTTTT. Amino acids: CASSYSRGTGELFF.

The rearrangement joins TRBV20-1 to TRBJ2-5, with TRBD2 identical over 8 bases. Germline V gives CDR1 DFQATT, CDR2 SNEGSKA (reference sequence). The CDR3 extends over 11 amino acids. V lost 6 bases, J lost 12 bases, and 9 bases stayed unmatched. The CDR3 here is CSASKLAEEYF. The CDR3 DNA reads TGCAGTGCAAGCAAACTAGCGGAGGAGTACTTC.

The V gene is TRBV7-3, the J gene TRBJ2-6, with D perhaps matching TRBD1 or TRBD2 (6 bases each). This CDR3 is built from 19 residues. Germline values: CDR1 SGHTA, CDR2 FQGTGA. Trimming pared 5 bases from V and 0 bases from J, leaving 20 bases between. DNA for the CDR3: TGTGCCAGCAGCCTACGGGGGCAGGTACGGAGCTCTGGGGCCAACGTCCTGACTTTC. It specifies CASSLRGQVRSSGANVLTF.

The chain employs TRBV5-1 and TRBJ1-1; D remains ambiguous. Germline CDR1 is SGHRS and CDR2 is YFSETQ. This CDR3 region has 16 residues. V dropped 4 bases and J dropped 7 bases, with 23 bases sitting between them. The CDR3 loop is CASSRSRETQKGEAFF. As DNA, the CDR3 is TGCGCCAGCAGCCGTTCGAGAGAGACCCAGAAAGGTGAAGCTTTCTTT.

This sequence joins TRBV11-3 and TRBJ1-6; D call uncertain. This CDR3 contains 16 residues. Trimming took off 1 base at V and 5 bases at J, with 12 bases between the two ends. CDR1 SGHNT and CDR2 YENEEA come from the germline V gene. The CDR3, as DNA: TGTGCCAGCAGCTTAGGAAGTGGCCAGCATAATTCACCCCTCCACTTT. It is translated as CASSLGSGQHNSPLHF.

CDR3 loop: CASSTTGENTEAFF. CDR3 coding DNA: TGTGCCAGCAGCACCACAGGGGAGAACACTGAAGCTTTCTTT. The rearrangement links TRBV9 to TRBJ1-1; 7 bases match TRBD1. J was trimmed by 1 base and V by 4 bases; bases with no gene match: 4. Germline CDR1 reads SGDLS; CDR2 reads YYNGEE. The CDR3 has 14 residues.

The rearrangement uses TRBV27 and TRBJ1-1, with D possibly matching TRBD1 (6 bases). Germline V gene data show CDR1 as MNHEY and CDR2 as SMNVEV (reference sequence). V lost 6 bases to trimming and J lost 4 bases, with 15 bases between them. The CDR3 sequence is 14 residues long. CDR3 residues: CASSTSHRATEAFF. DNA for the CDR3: TGTGCCAGCAGCACGAGCCACAGGGCCACTGAAGCTTTCTTT.

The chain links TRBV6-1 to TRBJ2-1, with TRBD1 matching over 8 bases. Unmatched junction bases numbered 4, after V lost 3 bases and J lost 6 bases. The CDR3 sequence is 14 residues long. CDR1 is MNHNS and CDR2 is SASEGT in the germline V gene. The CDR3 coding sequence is TGTGCCAGCAGTGATCGGACAGGGCCCAATGAGCAGTTCTTC. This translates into CASSDRTGPNEQFF.

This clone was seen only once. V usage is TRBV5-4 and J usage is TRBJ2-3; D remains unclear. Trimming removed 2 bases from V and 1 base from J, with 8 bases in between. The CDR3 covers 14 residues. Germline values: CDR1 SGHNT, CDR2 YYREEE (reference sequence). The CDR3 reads CASSFNGRTDTQYF. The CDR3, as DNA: TGTGCCAGCAGCTTCAATGGGCGCACAGATACGCAGTATTTT.

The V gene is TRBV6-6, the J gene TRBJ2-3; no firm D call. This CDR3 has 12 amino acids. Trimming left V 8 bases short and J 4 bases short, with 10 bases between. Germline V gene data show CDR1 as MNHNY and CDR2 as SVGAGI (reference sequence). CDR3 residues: CASAISADTQYF. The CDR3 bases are TGTGCCAGCGCAATAAGCGCAGATACGCAGTATTTT.

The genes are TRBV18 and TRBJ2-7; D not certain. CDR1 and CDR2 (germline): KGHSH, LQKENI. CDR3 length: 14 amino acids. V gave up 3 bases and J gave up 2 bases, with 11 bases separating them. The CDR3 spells CASSPAPSAYEQYF. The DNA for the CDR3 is TGTGCCAGCTCACCTGCCCCGTCGGCCTACGAGCAGTACTTC.

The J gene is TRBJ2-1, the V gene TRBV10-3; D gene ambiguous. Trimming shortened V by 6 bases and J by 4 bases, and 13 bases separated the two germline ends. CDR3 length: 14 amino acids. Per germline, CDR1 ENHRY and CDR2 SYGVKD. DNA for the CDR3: TGTGCCATCAGAGCAACAGTACTATACAATGAGCAGTTCTTC. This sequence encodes CAIRATVLYNEQFF.

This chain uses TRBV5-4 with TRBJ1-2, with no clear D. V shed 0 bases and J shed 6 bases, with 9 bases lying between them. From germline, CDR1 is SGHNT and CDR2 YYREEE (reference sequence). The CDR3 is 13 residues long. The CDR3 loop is CASSLEPAHGYTF. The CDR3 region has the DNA TGTGCCAGCAGCTTGGAGCCAGCCCATGGCTACACCTTC.

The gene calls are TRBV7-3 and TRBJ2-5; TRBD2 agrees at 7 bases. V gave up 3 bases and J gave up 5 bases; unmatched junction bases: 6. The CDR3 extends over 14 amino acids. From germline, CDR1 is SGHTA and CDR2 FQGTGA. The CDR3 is CASSFAGEGETQYF. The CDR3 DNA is TGTGCCAGCAGCTTCGCGGGAGAGGGGGAGACCCAGTACTTC. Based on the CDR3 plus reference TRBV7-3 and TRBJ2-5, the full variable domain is GAGVSQTPSNKVTEKGKYVELRCDPISGHTALYWYRQSLGQGPEFLIYFQGTGAADDSGLPNDRFFAVRPEGSVSTLKIQRTERGDSAVYLCASSFAGEGETQYFGPGTRLLVL.

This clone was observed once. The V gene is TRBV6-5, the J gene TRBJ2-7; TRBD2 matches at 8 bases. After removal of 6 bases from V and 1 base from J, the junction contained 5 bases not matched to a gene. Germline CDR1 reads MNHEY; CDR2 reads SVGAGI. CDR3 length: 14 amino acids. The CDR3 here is CASRVAGKSYEQYF. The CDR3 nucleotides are TGTGCCAGCAGGGTAGCGGGAAAATCCTACGAGCAGTACTTC.

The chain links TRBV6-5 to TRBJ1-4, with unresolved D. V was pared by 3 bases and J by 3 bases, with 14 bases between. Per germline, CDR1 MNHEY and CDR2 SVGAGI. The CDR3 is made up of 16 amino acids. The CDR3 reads CASSYFLPGSNEKLFF. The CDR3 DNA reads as TGTGCCAGCAGTTATTTCCTCCCAGGATCTAATGAAAAACTGTTTTTT.

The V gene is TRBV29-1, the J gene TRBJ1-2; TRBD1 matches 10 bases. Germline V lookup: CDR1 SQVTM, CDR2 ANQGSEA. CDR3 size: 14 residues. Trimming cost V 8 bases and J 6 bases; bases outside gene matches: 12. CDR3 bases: TGCAGCACTTCGGTCTTGGGGACAGGGGATGGCTACACCTTC. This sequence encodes CSTSVLGTGDGYTF.

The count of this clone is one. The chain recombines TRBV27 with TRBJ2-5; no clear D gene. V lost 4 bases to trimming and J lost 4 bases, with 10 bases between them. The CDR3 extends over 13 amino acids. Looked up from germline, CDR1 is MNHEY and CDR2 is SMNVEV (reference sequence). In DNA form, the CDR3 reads TGTGCCAGCAGTTCGTCGAACGGAGAGACCCAGTACTTC. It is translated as CASSSSNGETQYF.

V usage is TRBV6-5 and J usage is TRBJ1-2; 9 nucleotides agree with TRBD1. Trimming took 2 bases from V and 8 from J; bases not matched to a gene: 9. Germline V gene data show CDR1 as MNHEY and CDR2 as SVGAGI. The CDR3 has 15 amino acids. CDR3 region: CASSYRTDRGRGYTF. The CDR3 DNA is TGTGCCAGCAGTTACCGTACCGACAGGGGGAGAGGCTACACCTTC.

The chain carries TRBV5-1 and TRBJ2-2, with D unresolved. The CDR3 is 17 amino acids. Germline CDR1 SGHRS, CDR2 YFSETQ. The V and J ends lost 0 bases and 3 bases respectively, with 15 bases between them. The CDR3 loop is CASSLGPAAGYTGELFF. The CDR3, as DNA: TGCGCCAGCAGCTTGGGTCCCGCAGCCGGGTACACCGGGGAGCTGTTTTTT.

The CDR3 reads CASSKPFPTYNEQFF. CDR3 bases: TGTGCCAGTAGTAAACCCTTTCCGACCTACAATGAGCAGTTCTTC. The chain uses TRBV19 and TRBJ2-1; unclear D gene. With 4 bases removed from V and 2 bases from J, the gap between germline ends came to 12 bases. Germline V lookup: CDR1 LNHDA, CDR2 SQIVND (reference sequence). The CDR3 is 15 residues long.

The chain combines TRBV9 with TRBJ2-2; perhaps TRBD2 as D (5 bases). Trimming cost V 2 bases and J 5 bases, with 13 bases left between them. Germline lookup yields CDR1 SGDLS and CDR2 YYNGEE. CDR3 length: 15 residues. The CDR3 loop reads CASSVTGRDTGELFF. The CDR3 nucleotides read TGTGCCAGCAGCGTTACGGGAAGGGATACCGGGGAGCTGTTTTTT.